The clone carrying this TCR beta chain was recorded at least ten times. Its antigen is undetermined. The read gets to within 3 residues of the CDR3 end, and the germline J gene fills in the rest. The data originate from a study of T cell clonality in common variable immunodeficiency. The CDR3 spans 14 residues. Germline CDR1 reads SGHVS; CDR2 reads FQNEAQ. V lost 5 bases and J lost 9; bases outside the gene matches: 5. Control and CVID samples contributed equal amounts of genomic DNA. Assay: immunoSEQ multiplex PCR; the TCRdb copy retains only in-frame clones and omits some. The counts give about 32,000 clones, none of them seen only once; under 5% is held by the top ten. Study-level findings and limits: TCRbeta clonality was increased in CVID versus healthy controls. Fewer TCRbeta clones were shared among CVID subjects than controls. Common variable immunodeficiency TCR beta sequences reportedly had fewer deletions and N-nucleotide insertions.

The V call is TRBV7-8, the J call TRBJ1-6; TRBD1 aligns across 9 bases. This TCR was recovered from a person between 18 and 75 years old in good health. Sequences were obtained from peripheral blood mononuclear cells. CDR3 DNA, as far as it was read: TGTGCCAGCAGCGGGGGACAGGGAGGTTCACCC. Translated: CASSGGQGGSP. The full CDR3 protein is CASSGGQGGSPLHF. The full variable domain, rest sourced from reference TRBV7-8 and TRBJ1-6, is GAGVSQSPRYKVAKRGQDVALRCDPISGHVSLFWYQQALGQGPEFLTYFQNEAQLDKSGLPSDRFFAERPEGSVSTLKIQRTQQEDSAVYLCASSGGQGGSPLHFGNGTRLTVT.